The clone carrying this TCR beta chain was seen more than once but under ten times. This may stem from a read error, because a much larger clone lies one nucleotide away. This entry belongs to a study of early T cells in non-severe SARS-CoV-2 infection. TCRdb recomputed calls from the 5' RACE reads with MiXCR, one row per CDR3 protein. The sample consists of more than 90,000 distinct CDR3 sequences, about 13% of them appearing once. The V end was cut by 4 bases, the J end by 5 bases, with 7 bases between. The CDR3 extends over 12 amino acids. Germline V gene lookup returns CDR1 SGDLS and CDR2 YYNGEE. This receptor was taken from an adult who was a healthcare worker with PCR-confirmed SARS-CoV-2 infection or an uninfected control (not recorded which). This chain links TRBV9 with TRBJ2-1; D gene unclear. Sequencing input: whole blood. CDR3 residues: CASSPPNNEQFF. The CDR3 nucleotides read TGTGCCAGCAGCCCCCCCAACAATGAGCAGTTCTTC.